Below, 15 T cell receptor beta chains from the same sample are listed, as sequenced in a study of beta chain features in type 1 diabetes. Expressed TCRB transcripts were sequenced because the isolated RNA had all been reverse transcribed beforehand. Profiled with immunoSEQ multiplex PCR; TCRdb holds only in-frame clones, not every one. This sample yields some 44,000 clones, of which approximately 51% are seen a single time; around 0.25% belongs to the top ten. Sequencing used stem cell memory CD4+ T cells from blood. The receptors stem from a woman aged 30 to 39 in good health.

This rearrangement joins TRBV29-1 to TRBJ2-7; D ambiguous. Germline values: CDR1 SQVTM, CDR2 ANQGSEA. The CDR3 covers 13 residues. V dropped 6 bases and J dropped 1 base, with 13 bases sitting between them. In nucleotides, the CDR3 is TGCAGCGTGAGCCCCCTAGATTCCTACGAGCAGTACTTC. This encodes CSVSPLDSYEQYF.

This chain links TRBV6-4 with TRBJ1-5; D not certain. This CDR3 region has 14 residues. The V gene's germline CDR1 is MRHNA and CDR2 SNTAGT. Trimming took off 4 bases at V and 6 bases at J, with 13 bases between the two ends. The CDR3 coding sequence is TGTGCCAGCAGTGCCGATTCGTGGAGTCAGCCCCAGCATTTT. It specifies CASSADSWSQPQHF.

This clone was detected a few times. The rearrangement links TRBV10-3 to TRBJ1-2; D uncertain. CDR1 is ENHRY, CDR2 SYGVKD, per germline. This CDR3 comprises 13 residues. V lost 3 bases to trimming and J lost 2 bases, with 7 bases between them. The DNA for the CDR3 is TGTGCCATCAGTGATGGCAGAAACTATGGCTACACCTTC. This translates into CAISDGRNYGYTF.

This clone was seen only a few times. The chain's CDR3 is CASSFDRVNYEQYF. CDR3 coding DNA: TGTGCCAGCAGCTTCGACAGGGTAAACTACGAGCAGTACTTC. V usage is TRBV7-9 and J usage is TRBJ2-5, with 7 bases that match TRBD1. Matching the DNA end better, TRBJ2-7 makes the J call doubtful. The CDR3 has 14 amino acids. Germline V gives CDR1 SEHNR, CDR2 FQNEAQ (reference sequence).

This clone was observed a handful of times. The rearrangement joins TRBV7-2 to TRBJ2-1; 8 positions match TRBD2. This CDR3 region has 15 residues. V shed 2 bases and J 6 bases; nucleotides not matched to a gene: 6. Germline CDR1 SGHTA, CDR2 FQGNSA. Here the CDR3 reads CASSLRAGVTNEQFF. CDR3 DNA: TGTGCCAGCAGCTTACGAGCGGGAGTAACCAATGAGCAGTTCTTC. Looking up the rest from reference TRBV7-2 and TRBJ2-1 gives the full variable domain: GAGVSQSPSNKVTEKGKDVELRCDPISGHTALYWYRQSLGQGLEFLIYFQGNSAPDKSGLPSDRFSAERTGGSVSTLTIQRTQQEDSAVYLCASSLRAGVTNEQFFGPGTRLTVL.

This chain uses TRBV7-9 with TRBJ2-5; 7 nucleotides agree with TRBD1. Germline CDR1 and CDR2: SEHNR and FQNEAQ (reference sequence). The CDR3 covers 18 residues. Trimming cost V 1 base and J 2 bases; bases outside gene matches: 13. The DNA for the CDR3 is TGTGCCAGCAGCTTAGGGCTTACCGGGACAGATTTTCAAGAGACCCAGTACTTC. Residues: CASSLGLTGTDFQETQYF.

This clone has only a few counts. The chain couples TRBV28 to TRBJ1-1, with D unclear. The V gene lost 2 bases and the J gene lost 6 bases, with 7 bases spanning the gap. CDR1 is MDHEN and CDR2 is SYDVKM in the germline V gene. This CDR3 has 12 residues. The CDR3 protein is CASSLEGAEAFF. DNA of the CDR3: TGTGCCAGCAGTTTAGAGGGCGCTGAAGCTTTCTTT.

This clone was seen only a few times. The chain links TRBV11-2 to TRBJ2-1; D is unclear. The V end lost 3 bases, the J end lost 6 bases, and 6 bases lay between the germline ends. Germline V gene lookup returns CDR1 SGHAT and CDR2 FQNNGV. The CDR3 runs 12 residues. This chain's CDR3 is CASSFLGNEQFF. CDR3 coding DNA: TGTGCCAGCAGCTTCCTAGGCAATGAGCAGTTCTTC.

In DNA form, the CDR3 reads TGTGCCAGCAGGAAGCGGGAGACGGTTTACAATGAGCAGTTCTTC. Translating gives CASRKRETVYNEQFF. This chain links TRBV2 with TRBJ2-1; TRBD2 aligns across 8 bases. J lost 4 bases, V lost 6 bases, and 8 bases had no gene match. This CDR3 region has 15 residues. The germline V gene has CDR1 SNHLY and CDR2 FYNNEI.

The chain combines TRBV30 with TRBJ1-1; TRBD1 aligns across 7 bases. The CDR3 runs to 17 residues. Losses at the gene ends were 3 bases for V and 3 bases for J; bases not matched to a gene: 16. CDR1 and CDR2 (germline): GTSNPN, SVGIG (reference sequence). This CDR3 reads CAWRNALVEGAYTEAFF. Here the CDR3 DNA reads TGTGCCTGGAGGAACGCCTTGGTGGAGGGGGCATACACTGAAGCTTTCTTT.

CDR3 sequence: CASYDSRRSLYF. In nucleotides, the CDR3 is TGTGCCAGCTACGACAGCCGACGGTCCCTCTACTTC. The chain is built from TRBV28 and TRBJ2-7; D may be TRBD1 (5 bases). Germline loops: CDR1 MDHEN, CDR2 SYDVKM. V lost 8 bases, J lost 13 bases, and 21 bases lay in between. The CDR3 contains 12 residues.

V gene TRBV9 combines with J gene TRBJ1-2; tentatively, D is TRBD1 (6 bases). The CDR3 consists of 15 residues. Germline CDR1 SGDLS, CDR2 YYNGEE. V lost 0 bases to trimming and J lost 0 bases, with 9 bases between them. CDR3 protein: CASSVEEGANYGYTF. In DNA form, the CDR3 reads TGTGCCAGCAGCGTAGAAGAGGGGGCTAACTATGGCTACACCTTC.

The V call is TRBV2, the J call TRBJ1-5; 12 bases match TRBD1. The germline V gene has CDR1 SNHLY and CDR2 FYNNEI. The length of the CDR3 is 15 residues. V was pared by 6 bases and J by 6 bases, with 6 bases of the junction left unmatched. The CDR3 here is CASRSGTGGSQPQHF. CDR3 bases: TGTGCCAGCAGATCCGGGACAGGGGGCAGTCAGCCCCAGCATTTT.

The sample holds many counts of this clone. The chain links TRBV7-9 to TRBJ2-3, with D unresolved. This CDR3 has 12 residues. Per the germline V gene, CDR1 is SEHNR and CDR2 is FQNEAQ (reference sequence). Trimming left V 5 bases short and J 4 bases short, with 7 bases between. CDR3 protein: CASSLEADTQYF. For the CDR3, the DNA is TGTGCCAGCAGCCTCGAGGCAGATACGCAGTATTTT. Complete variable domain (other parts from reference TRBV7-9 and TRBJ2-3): DTGVSQNPRHKITKRGQNVTFRCDPISEHNRLYWYRQTLGQGPEFLTYFQNEAQLEKSRLLSDRFSAERPKGSFSTLEIQRTEQGDSAMYLCASSLEADTQYFGPGTRLTVL.

CDR3 bases: TGTGCCAGCAGTTTTTGGACAGGCTCGGGCACAGATACGCAGTATTTT. It codes for CASSFWTGSGTDTQYF. The chain employs TRBV27 and TRBJ2-3; 7 bases are shared with TRBD1. V dropped 3 bases and J dropped 1; count of bases not matched to a gene: 7. Germline CDR1 and CDR2: MNHEY and SMNVEV (reference sequence). This CDR3 region has 16 residues.